The 7 T cell receptor beta chains below were found in one sample sequenced in a study of response to subunit inactivated influenza vaccine (dated by TCRdb to 2016 to 2019). The library was built by means of RT-PCR. Instrument used: Illumina HiSeq 2500. TCRdb reworked the public reads: Q25 trimming with fastp, MiXCR clone assembly, productive beta chains retained. Rows with one shared CDR3 protein collapse into an entry with the most common genes and DNA. This sample comprises 750,000 to 850,000 distinct CDR3 sequences, approximately 17% of them detected only once. The ten largest clonotypes hold roughly 11% of the sample. The sequences come from PBMCs from blood, collected roughly 5 days after vaccination. The receptors derive from a man in his fifties who received an inactivated influenza vaccine. Donor details come from another sample of the same person, matched by shared clones.

This clonotype was found a few times. This rearrangement joins TRBV7-8 to TRBJ2-1, with TRBD1 identical over 12 bases. Trimming cost V 1 base and J 9 bases; bases outside gene matches: 4. In germline, CDR1 is SGHVS, CDR2 FQNEAQ. The CDR3 spans 15 residues. CDR3 loop: CASSLGGQGAFEQFF. CDR3 bases: TGTGCCAGCAGCTTAGGGGGACAGGGGGCATTTGAGCAGTTCTTC.

The chain joins TRBV12-3 or TRBV12-4 to TRBJ2-7; 11 nucleotides agree with TRBD1. V shed 5 bases and J 7 bases; nucleotides not matched to a gene: 7. This CDR3 spans 14 amino acids. CDR3 nucleotide sequence: TGTGCCAGCAGTCATAGGACAGGGGGCGCGGAGCAGTACTTC. This translates into CASSHRTGGAEQYF.

In this sample, this clonotype turned up a few times. The V gene is TRBV12-3 or TRBV12-4, the J gene TRBJ2-1, with 7 bases aligning to TRBD1. V lost 1 base, J lost 7 bases, and 4 bases stayed unmatched. The CDR3 loop spans 14 amino acids. CDR3 DNA sequence: TGTGCCAGCAGTTTAGACAGGGGTATGAATGAGCAGTTCTTC. It translates to CASSLDRGMNEQFF.

This clonotype showed up just a few times. This rearrangement joins TRBV20-1 to TRBJ2-1; 9 nucleotides line up with TRBD2. From germline, CDR1 is DFQATT and CDR2 SNEGSKA (reference sequence). V lost 6 bases to trimming and J lost 4 bases; unmatched junction nucleotides: 13. This CDR3 region has 16 residues. CDR3 amino acids: CSAPPGGLATYNEQFF. In DNA, the CDR3 is TGCAGTGCGCCCCCGGGCGGACTAGCGACATACAATGAGCAGTTCTTC.

This clonotype occurred a few times. The chain combines TRBV5-1 with TRBJ2-5, with 9 bases aligning to TRBD1. The junction had 4 bases not matched to a gene; V was cut back by 2 bases and J by 2 bases. The CDR3 is made up of 15 amino acids. From germline, CDR1 is SGHRS and CDR2 YFSETQ. The CDR3 sequence: CASSFQGQGQETQYF. The CDR3 nucleotides read TGCGCCAGCAGCTTCCAGGGACAGGGTCAAGAGACCCAGTACTTC.

This clonotype was counted between two and nine times. The chain combines TRBV7-2 with TRBJ1-6; no clear D. With 0 bases removed from V and 9 bases from J, the gap between germline ends came to 12 bases. CDR1 and CDR2 (germline): SGHTA, FQGNSA. The CDR3 runs to 15 residues. Here the CDR3 DNA reads TGTGCCAGCAGCTTAGCATCCGGGGATCCTTCACCCCTCCACTTT. It codes for CASSLASGDPSPLHF.

This chain connects TRBV20-1 to TRBJ2-4; D uncertain. The CDR3 covers 14 residues. CDR1 is DFQATT and CDR2 is SNEGSKA in the germline V gene (reference sequence). V was trimmed by 0 bases and J by 6 bases, leaving 12 bases between them. In DNA, the CDR3 is TGCAGTGCTAGAGATGGACGGTCATTAAACATTCAGTACTTC. It is translated as CSARDGRSLNIQYF.